The 12 T cell receptor beta chains given below trace back to one sample, sequenced in a study of blood T cell repertoires in COVID-19. Assay used: immunoSEQ multiplex PCR; TCRdb lists only in-frame clones, some missing. This table has about 97,000 clones, approximately 90% appearing once. The source material was peripheral blood. These receptors were taken from a man between 60 and 70 years old with acute or convalescent COVID-19.

V gene TRBV18 combines with J gene TRBJ2-1; 8 bases map to TRBD1. CDR3 size: 13 residues. J lost 6 bases, V lost 3 bases, and 1 base had no gene match. The germline V gene encodes CDR1 KGHSH and CDR2 LQKENI. Here the CDR3 DNA reads TGTGCCAGCTCACCCGGGACAGGCAATGAGCAGTTCTTC. Translation gives CASSPGTGNEQFF. Full variable domain (rest looked up from reference TRBV18 and TRBJ2-1): NAGVMQNPRHLVRRRGQEARLRCSPMKGHSHVYWYRQLPEEGLKFMVYLQKENIIDESGMPKERFSAEFPKEGPSILRIQQVVRGDSAAYFCASSPGTGNEQFFGPGTRLTVL.

In DNA form, the CDR3 reads TGTGCCAGCAGTTTAGTCGACGCACAGGGGGCGAAAGGCTACACCTTC. This translates into CASSLVDAQGAKGYTF. The chain recombines TRBV27 with TRBJ1-2, with 9 bases identical to TRBD1. The CDR3 has 16 amino acids. The germline CDR1 and CDR2 sequences are MNHEY and SMNVEV (reference sequence). Losses at the gene ends were 2 bases for V and 8 bases for J; bases not matched to a gene: 12.

The V and J genes are TRBV18 and TRBJ1-2; TRBD1 matches at 7 bases. CDR1 is KGHSH and CDR2 is LQKENI in the germline V gene. The V and J ends lost 2 bases and 0 bases, in that order; junction bases with no gene match: 3. This CDR3 region has 15 residues. CDR3 coding DNA: TGTGCCAGCTCACCAATGACAGGGCCTAACTATGGCTACACCTTC. Protein: CASSPMTGPNYGYTF.

The chain has TRBV30 and TRBJ1-6, with TRBD1 identical over 9 bases. Germline values: CDR1 GTSNPN, CDR2 SVGIG (reference sequence). CDR3 length: 14 amino acids. V shed 0 bases, J shed 9 bases, and the junction held 3 bases outside the gene matches. CDR3 sequence (DNA): TGTGCCTGGAGTGTACGGACAGGGGCTTCACCCCTCCACTTT. This codes for CAWSVRTGASPLHF.

The chain combines TRBV7-2 with TRBJ2-6; tentatively, D is TRBD2 (5 bases). CDR1 SGHTA and CDR2 FQGNSA come from the germline V gene. Between the trimmed V and J ends, which lost 5 bases and 7 bases, there was a span of 12 bases. The length of the CDR3 is 14 residues. The CDR3 loop is CASSPDTGANVLTF. CDR3 DNA sequence: TGTGCCAGCAGCCCAGACACGGGAGCCAACGTCCTGACTTTC.

The genes are TRBV3-1 (or the pseudogene TRBV3-2) and TRBJ2-2; tentative D call: TRBD1 (6 bases). Germline CDR1 LGHDT, CDR2 YNNKEL (reference sequence). The germline V and J ends were trimmed by 1 base and 2 bases, with 8 bases remaining between them. This CDR3 has 15 amino acids. The CDR3 is CASSQVDRNTGELFF. The CDR3, as DNA: TGTGCCAGCAGCCAAGTGGACAGAAACACCGGGGAGCTGTTTTTT.

The chain has TRBV2 and TRBJ1-5; TRBD1 is a possible D gene (6 bases). The germline CDR1 and CDR2 sequences are SNHLY and FYNNEI. The V end lost 9 bases, the J end lost 7 bases, and 22 bases lay between the germline ends. The CDR3 totals 15 residues. CDR3 nucleotide sequence: TGTGCCAGTATCTCCGACAGGATATCGGGGCAGCCCCAGCATTTT. Its protein is CASISDRISGQPQHF.

V usage is TRBV6-5 and J usage is TRBJ2-7; 7 bases are a match to TRBD1. The CDR3 is 13 amino acids. CDR1 and CDR2 (germline): MNHEY, SVGAGI. Unmatched junction bases numbered 5, after V lost 6 bases and J lost 3 bases. CDR3 sequence: CASRRGQNYEQYV. The CDR3 DNA reads as TGTGCCAGCAGACGGGGACAGAACTACGAGCAGTACGTC.

The V call is TRBV19, the J call TRBJ1-1, with 7 bases aligning to TRBD1. Unmatched junction bases numbered 7, after V lost 6 bases and J lost 3 bases. The CDR3 length is 14 residues. Per germline, CDR1 LNHDA and CDR2 SQIVND (reference sequence). CDR3 DNA: TGTGCCAGTAGCCAACAGGGGTGGGACACTGAAGCTTTCTTT. Its translation: CASSQQGWDTEAFF.

The CDR3 bases are TGTGCCAGCAGTTCCCTCCCAGGGAAATCAGGCTACACCTTC. As protein: CASSSLPGKSGYTF. The chain employs TRBV6-5 and TRBJ1-2; maybe TRBD1 (5 bases). Trimming stripped 4 bases from V and 8 bases from J, with 17 bases between. Germline V CDR1 and CDR2: MNHEY, SVGAGI. CDR3 length: 14 residues.

The chain carries TRBV19 and TRBJ1-5, with 10 bases identical to TRBD1. CDR3 size: 15 residues. Germline assignment: CDR1 LNHDA and CDR2 SQIVND (reference sequence). With V trimmed by 7 bases and J by 1 base, 4 bases remained unmatched. The DNA of the CDR3 is TGTGCCAGTATAGGGACAGGGGCAAGCAATCAGCCCCAGCATTTT. This sequence encodes CASIGTGASNQPQHF.

The chain uses TRBV19 and TRBJ1-2; D possibly corresponds to TRBD1 (5 bases). The CDR3 is made up of 16 amino acids. The V end lost 7 bases, the J end lost 1 base, and 19 bases lay between the germline ends. The germline CDR1 and CDR2 sequences are LNHDA and SQIVND (reference sequence). CDR3 amino acids: CASTLTTGRGNYGYTF. The CDR3 DNA sequence: TGTGCCAGTACCCTTACCACCGGAAGGGGTAACTATGGCTACACCTTC.